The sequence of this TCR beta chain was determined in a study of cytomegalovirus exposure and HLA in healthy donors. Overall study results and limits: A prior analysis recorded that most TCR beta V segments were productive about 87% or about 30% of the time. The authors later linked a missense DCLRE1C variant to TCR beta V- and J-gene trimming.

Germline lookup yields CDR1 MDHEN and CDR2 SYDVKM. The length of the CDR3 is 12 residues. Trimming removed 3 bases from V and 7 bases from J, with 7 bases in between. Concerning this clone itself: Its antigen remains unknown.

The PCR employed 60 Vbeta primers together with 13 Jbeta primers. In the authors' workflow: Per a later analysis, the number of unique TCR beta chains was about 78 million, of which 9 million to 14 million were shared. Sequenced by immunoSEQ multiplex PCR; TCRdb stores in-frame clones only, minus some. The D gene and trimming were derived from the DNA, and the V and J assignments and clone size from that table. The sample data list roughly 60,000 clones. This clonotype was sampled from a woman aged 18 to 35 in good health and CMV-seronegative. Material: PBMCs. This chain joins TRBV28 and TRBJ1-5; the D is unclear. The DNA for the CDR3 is TGTGCCAGCAGTTTGGTGCGACAGCCCCAGCATTTT. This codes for CASSLVRQPQHF.